Listed below are T cell receptor beta chains from one sample, sequenced in a study of STAT5B mutations in CD4+ large granular lymphocyte leukemia. Sequenced by immunoSEQ multiplex PCR; TCRdb stores in-frame clones only, minus some. Altogether about 30,000 clones are present, around 71% being singletons, with the ten largest covering about 0.45%. The source material was CD4+ T cells from blood buffy coats. These TCRs come from a human donor in good health. The CDR3 runs from the conserved cysteine through the conserved F or W. Each record gives: V gene, D gene, clone size, CDR3 length, J gene, CDR3 protein, CDR3 DNA. D genes are given only for firm matches. Clone size is shown for a subset of rows, as once, few, many or a class of expanded clone.

v_gene: TRBV7-2
d_gene: TRBD2
abundance: NA
len: 15
j_gene: TRBJ2-5
CDR3aa: CASSPLALVGETQYF
CDR3nt: TGTGCCAGCAGCCCACTAGCGTTGGTTGGAGAGACCCAGTACTTC

v_gene: TRBV7-2
d_gene: NA
abundance: NA
len: 14
j_gene: TRBJ2-3
CDR3aa: CASSSDRSRGTQYF
CDR3nt: TGTGCCAGCAGCTCGGACAGGTCCCGGGGGACGCAGTATTTT

v_gene: TRBV7-2
d_gene: NA
abundance: NA
len: 18
j_gene: TRBJ2-1
CDR3aa: CASSSIGSSLLIHNEQFF
CDR3nt: TGTGCCAGCAGCTCGATAGGGTCTAGCCTCCTAATCCACAATGAGCAGTTCTTC

v_gene: TRBV10-3
d_gene: TRBD2
abundance: NA
len: 17
j_gene: TRBJ2-5
CDR3aa: CAISESREIAGQETQYF
CDR3nt: TGTGCCATCAGTGAGTCTAGGGAGATAGCGGGTCAAGAGACCCAGTACTTC

v_gene: TRBV10-3
d_gene: TRBD1
abundance: NA
len: 15
j_gene: TRBJ1-1
CDR3aa: CAISEPDRARTEAFF
CDR3nt: TGTGCCATCAGTGAGCCGGACAGGGCGAGGACTGAAGCTTTCTTT

v_gene: TRBV19
d_gene: NA
abundance: few
len: 13
j_gene: TRBJ1-1
CDR3aa: CASSRNTVGEAFF
CDR3nt: TGTGCCAGTAGTAGGAACACGGTGGGTGAAGCTTTCTTT

v_gene: TRBV19
d_gene: NA
abundance: few
len: 15
j_gene: TRBJ2-2
CDR3aa: CASSMLGVNTGELFF
CDR3nt: TGTGCCAGTAGTATGCTCGGGGTTAACACCGGGGAGCTGTTTTTT

v_gene: TRBV5-4
d_gene: TRBD2
abundance: NA
len: 16
j_gene: TRBJ2-3
CDR3aa: CASSPGLAGGTDTQYF
CDR3nt: TGTGCCAGCAGCCCCGGACTAGCGGGGGGCACAGATACGCAGTATTTT

v_gene: TRBV28
d_gene: NA
abundance: NA
len: 14
j_gene: TRBJ2-7
CDR3aa: CASSLLGGSYEQYF
CDR3nt: TGTGCCAGCAGTTTATTGGGCGGTTCCTACGAGCAGTACTTC

v_gene: TRBV7-2
d_gene: NA
abundance: NA
len: 14
j_gene: TRBJ1-5
CDR3aa: CASSPGGNNQPQHF
CDR3nt: TGTGCCAGCAGCCCGGGCGGGAACAATCAGCCCCAGCATTTT

v_gene: TRBV21-1
d_gene: NA
abundance: NA
len: 15
j_gene: TRBJ2-2
CDR3aa: CASKAPLKGTGELFF
CDR3nt: TGTGCCAGCAAAGCACCTCTCAAGGGGACCGGGGAGCTGTTTTTT